The sequence of this T cell receptor (beta chain) was determined in a study of T cells in Graves' hyperthyroidism and ophthalmopathy (dated by TCRdb to 2018 to 2020). Looking at the study overall: Peripheral blood was sampled at the time of initial diagnosis, prior to any treatment. TCR Vbeta CDR3 sequencing of 130 to 150 peripheral blood samples (43 ophthalmopathy, roughly 74 hyperthyroidism and around 17 progressor patients) is reported in the paper. A discovery cohort of about 100 patients, roughly 45 with Graves' ophthalmopathy and about 58 with stable Graves' hyperthyroidism, was used to find distinguishing TCR V-J signatures. An independent validation cohort of around 20 hyperthyroidism patients and 17 patients who later progressed to ophthalmopathy tested prospective prediction of ophthalmopathy. After blood sampling, hyperthyroidism patients were treated with methimazole at a starting dose of 30 mg daily, and ophthalmopathy patients were treated with high-dose intravenous methylprednisolone. The study also compared thyroid tissue and blood T-cell repertoires from five or six Graves' hyperthyroidism patients. The 90 or so discovery patients were randomly split 7:3 into training and test sets.

Amplification of TCR beta CDR3 regions was carried out from RNA transcripts. The first round of RT-PCR for the TCR CDR3 was performed with the HTBI primer set and the Qiagen OneStep RT-PCR kit. Libraries were constructed in a second round of multiplex PCR, after which size selection and purification were performed. The libraries were sequenced on an Illumina HiSeq2000 using paired-end 100 bp reads. The source study handled its data this way. Raw data were processed with SOAPnuke, discarding reads with adapters, uncalled bases, mean Phred below 15, or no exact constant-primer or identifier match. COPE v1.2.5 was used to merge high-quality paired reads, and clonotypes were defined as unique nucleotide sequences. Clonotypes were aligned to IMGT TRBV, TRBD and TRBJ reference segments using MiTCR v1.1. Only V-J combinations with frequency above 0.0001, covering 99% to 99.2% of repertoires, were analysed. The TCS score was defined as the ratio of F50 (clonal expansion) to E x V (chaos), calculated using BLOSUM62-based TCRdist between CDR3 peptides within each V-J. Welch's t-statistics and random forest reduced fewer than 550 V-J features to 13, which were used in a naive Bayes classifier (R e1071). TCRdb handled the public reads itself, with Q25 trimming in fastp and clone calling in MiXCR, and kept productive beta chains. A single entry per CDR3 protein holds the most common genes and DNA from its merged rows. For this entry, the V and J calls and clone size follow TCRdb and not the study's own pipeline. The sample table holds around 420,000 distinct CDR3 sequences, of which around 14% were seen once. Together, the top ten hold roughly 8% of the sample.

This clonotype was detected many times. Which antigen it targets is not known. No much larger clone exists at a distance of one base, and base qualities are not known. Points the paper makes about the study in general: No statistical method was used to set the sample size in advance, and investigators knew the group allocation. Ophthalmopathy was separated from stable hyperthyroidism by a 13 V-J signature model, with just over 85% sensitivity and 81% to 82% specificity obtained in cross-validation and 80%/75% obtained in testing. In validation, progression to ophthalmopathy was predicted by the model with 70.59% sensitivity and nearly 75% specificity, a median of roughly 6 months before onset. Most expanded thyroid clonotypes (frequency above 0.001) were also detected in blood, suggesting blood repertoires may reflect thyroid immune responses.

A patient counted as having stable Graves' hyperthyroidism if no progression to ophthalmopathy occurred over 18 months of follow-up. The hyperthyroidism patients were between 18 and 65 years old and newly diagnosed, with a disease duration of less than 2 months. Any patient with an uncontrolled infection, another autoimmune disease, pregnancy or lactation was excluded. Diagnoses were based on clinical symptoms, serum thyroxine and TRAb, thyroid ultrasound and orbital computed tomography. PBMCs were separated from 8 to 10 ml of fresh peripheral blood using Ficoll-Paque density gradient centrifugation. Trizol reagent was used to extract total RNA, and RNA quality was then checked on an Agilent 2100 Bioanalyzer. The germline V end is reduced by 5 bases and the J end by 3 bases; junction bases left unmatched: 5. The germline V gene supplies CDR1 MNHNS and CDR2 SASEGT. From the cysteine through the phenylalanine, the CDR3 covers 16 amino acids. Left in the record is the CDR3 DNA by itself, 48 bases read in frame from the first base.

Sequenced material: blood. The clonotype comes from a young woman with Graves' hyperthyroidism. The rearranged chain carries TRBV6-1 and TRBJ2-1; TRBD2 aligns with 12 central bases. The base sequence is TGTGCCAGCAGTCCCCAGGGACTAGCGGGCTACAATGAGCAGTTCTTC. Translation gives CASSPQGLAGYNEQFF.